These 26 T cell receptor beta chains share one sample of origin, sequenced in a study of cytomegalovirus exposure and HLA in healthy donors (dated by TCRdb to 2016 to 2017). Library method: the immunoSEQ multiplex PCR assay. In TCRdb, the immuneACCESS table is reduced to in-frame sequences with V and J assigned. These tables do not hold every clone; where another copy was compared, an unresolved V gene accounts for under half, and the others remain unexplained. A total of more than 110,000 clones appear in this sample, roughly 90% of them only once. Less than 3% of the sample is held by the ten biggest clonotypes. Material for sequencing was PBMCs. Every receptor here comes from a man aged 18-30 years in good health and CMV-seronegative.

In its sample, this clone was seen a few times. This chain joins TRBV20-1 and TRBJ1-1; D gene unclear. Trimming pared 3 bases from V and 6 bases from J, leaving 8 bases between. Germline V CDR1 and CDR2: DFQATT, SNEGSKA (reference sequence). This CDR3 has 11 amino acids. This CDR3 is CSASRSAEAFF. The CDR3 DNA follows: TGCAGTGCTAGTCGTTCGGCTGAAGCTTTCTTT.

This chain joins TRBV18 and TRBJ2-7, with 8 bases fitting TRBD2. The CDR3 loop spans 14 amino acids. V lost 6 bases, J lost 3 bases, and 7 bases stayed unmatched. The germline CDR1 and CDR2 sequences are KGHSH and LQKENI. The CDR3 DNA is TGTGCCAGCTCCCCGGGACTAGGAGACTACGAGCAGTACTTC. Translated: CASSPGLGDYEQYF. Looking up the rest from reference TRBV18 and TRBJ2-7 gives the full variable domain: NAGVMQNPRHLVRRRGQEARLRCSPMKGHSHVYWYRQLPEEGLKFMVYLQKENIIDESGMPKERFSAEFPKEGPSILRIQQVVRGDSAAYFCASSPGLGDYEQYFGPGTRLTVT.

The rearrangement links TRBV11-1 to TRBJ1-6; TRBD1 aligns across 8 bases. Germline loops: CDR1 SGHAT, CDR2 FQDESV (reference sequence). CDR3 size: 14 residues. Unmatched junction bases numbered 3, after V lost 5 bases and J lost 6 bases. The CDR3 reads CASSIGQGNSPLHF. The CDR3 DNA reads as TGTGCCAGCAGCATCGGACAGGGTAATTCACCCCTCCACTTT. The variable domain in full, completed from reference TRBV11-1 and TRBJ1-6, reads EAEVAQSPRYKITEKSQAVAFWCDPISGHATLYWYRQILGQGPELLVQFQDESVVDDSQLPKDRFSAERLKGVDSTLKIQPAELGDSAMYLCASSIGQGNSPLHFGNGTRLTVT.

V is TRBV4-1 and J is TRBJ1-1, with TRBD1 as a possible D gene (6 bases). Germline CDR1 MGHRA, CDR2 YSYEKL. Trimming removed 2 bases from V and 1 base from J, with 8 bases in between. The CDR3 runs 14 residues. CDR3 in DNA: TGCGCCAGCAGCCAACAGGGGACGAACACTGAAGCTTTCTTT. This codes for CASSQQGTNTEAFF.

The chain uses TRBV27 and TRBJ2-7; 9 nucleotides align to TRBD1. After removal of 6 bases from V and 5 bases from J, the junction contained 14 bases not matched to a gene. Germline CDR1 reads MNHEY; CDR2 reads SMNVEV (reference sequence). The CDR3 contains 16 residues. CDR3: CASSGGIGTGINEQYF. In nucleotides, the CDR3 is TGTGCCAGCAGCGGGGGGATTGGGACAGGGATCAACGAGCAGTACTTC.

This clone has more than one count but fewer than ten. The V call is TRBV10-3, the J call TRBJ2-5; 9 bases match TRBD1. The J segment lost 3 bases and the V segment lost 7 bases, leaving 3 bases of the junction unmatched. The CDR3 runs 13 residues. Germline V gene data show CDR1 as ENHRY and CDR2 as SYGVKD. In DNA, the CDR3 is TGTGCCATCACTCGGGACAGGGAAGAGACCCAGTACTTC. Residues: CAITRDREETQYF.

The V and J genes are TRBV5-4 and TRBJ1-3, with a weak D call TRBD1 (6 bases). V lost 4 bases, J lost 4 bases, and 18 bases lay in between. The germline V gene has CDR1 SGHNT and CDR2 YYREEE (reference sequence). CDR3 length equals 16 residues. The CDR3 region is CASSPGGGHPGNTIYF. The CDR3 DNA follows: TGTGCCAGCAGCCCCGGGGGGGGACATCCGGGAAACACCATATATTTT.

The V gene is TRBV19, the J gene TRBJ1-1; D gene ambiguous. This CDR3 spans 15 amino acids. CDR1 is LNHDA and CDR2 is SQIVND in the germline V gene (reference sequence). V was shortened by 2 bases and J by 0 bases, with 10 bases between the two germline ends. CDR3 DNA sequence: TGTGCCAGTAGTATACCCGGAGGGCTGAACACTGAAGCTTTCTTT. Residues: CASSIPGGLNTEAFF.

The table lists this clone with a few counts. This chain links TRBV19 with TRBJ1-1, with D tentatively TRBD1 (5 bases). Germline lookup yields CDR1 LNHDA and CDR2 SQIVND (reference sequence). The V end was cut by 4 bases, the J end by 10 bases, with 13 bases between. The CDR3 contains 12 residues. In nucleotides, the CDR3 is TGTGCCAGTAGTACCAGGGTAGACACAGCTTTCTTT. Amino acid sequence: CASSTRVDTAFF.

The chain's CDR3 is CASSAATSGGYNEQFF. CDR3 nucleotides: TGTGCCAGCAGTGCCGCTACTAGCGGGGGGTACAATGAGCAGTTCTTC. The chain recombines TRBV6-1 with TRBJ2-1; 12 bases are a match to TRBD2. Germline CDR1 and CDR2: MNHNS and SASEGT. V shed 4 bases, J shed 4 bases, and the junction held 5 bases outside the gene matches. This CDR3 is built from 16 residues.

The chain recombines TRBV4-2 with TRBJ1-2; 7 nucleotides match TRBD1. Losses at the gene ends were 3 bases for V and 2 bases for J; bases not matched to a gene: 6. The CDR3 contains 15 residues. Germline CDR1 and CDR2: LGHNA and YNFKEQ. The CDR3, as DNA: TGTGCCAGCAGCCAGGGGGACAGTAGAAACTATGGCTACACCTTC. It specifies CASSQGDSRNYGYTF.

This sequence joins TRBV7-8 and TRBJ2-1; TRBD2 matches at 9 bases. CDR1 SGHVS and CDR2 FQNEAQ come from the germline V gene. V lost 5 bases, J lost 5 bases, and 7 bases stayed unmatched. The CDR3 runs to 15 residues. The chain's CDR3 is CASSPDSGGHNEQFF. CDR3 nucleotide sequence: TGTGCCAGCAGCCCAGATAGCGGGGGCCACAATGAGCAGTTCTTC.

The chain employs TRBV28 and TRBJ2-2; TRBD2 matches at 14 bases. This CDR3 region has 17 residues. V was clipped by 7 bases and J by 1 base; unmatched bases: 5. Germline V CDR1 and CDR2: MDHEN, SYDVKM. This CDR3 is CASTQGTSGGNTGELFF. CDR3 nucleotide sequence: TGTGCCAGCACCCAGGGGACTAGCGGGGGGAACACCGGGGAGCTGTTTTTT.

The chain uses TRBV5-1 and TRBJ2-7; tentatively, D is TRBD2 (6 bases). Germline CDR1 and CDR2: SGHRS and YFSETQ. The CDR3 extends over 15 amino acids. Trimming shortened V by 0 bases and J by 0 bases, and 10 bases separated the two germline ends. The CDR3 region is CASSLVVGSSYEQYF. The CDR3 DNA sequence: TGCGCCAGCAGCTTGGTGGTCGGGAGCTCCTACGAGCAGTACTTC.

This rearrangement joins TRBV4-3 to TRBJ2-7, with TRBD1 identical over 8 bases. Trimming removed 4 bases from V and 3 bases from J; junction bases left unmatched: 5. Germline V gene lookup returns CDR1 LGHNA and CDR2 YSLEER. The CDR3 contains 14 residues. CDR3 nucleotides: TGCGCCAGCAGCCCCGGACAGGGCGGCTACGAGCAGTACTTC. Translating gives CASSPGQGGYEQYF.

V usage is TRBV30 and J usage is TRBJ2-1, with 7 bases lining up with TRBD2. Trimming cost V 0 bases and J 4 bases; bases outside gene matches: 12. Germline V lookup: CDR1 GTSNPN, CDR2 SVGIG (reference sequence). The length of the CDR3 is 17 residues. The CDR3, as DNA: TGTGCCTGGAGTGTACGACTAGCTGTCACCCTGTACAATGAGCAGTTCTTC. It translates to CAWSVRLAVTLYNEQFF.

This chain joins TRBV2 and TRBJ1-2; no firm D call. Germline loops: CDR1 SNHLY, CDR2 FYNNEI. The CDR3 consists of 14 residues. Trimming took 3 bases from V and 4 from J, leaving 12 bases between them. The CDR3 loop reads CASSDPPEGYGYTF. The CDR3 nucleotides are TGTGCCAGCAGTGACCCCCCCGAGGGCTATGGCTACACCTTC.

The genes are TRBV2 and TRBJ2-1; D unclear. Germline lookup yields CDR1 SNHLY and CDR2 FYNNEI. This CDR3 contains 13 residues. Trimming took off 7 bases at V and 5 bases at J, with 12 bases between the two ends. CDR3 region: CASTFTADNEQFF. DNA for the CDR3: TGTGCCAGCACCTTTACAGCAGACAATGAGCAGTTCTTC.

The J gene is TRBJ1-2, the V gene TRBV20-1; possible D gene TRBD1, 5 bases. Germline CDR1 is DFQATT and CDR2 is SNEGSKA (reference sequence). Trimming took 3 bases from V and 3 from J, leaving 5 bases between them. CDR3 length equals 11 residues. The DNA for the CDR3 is TGCAGTGCTAGCAGGGACTATGGCTACACCTTC. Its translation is CSASRDYGYTF.

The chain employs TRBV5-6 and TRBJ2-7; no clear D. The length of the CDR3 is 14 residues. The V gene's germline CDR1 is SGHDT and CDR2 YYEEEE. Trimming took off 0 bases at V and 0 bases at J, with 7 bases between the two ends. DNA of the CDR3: TGTGCCAGCAGCTTGGGAGTGTTCTCCTACGAGCAGTACTTC. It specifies CASSLGVFSYEQYF. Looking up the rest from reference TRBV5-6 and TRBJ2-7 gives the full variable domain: DAGVTQSPTHLIKTRGQQVTLRCSPKSGHDTVSWYQQALGQGPQFIFQYYEEEERQRGNFPDRFSGHQFPNYSSELNVNALLLGDSALYLCASSLGVFSYEQYFGPGTRLTVT.

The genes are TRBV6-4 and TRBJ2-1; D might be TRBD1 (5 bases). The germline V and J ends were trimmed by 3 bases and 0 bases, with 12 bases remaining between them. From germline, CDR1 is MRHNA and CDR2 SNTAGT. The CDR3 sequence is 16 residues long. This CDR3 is CASSEDSSSSYNEQFF. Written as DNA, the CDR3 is TGTGCCAGCAGTGAAGACAGCTCCAGCTCCTACAATGAGCAGTTCTTC.

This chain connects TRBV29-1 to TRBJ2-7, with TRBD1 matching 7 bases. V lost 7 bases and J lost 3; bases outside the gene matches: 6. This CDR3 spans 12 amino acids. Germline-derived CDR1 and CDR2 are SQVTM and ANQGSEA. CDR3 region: CSGRTGLYEQYF. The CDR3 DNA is TGCAGCGGGCGGACAGGCCTCTACGAGCAGTACTTC.

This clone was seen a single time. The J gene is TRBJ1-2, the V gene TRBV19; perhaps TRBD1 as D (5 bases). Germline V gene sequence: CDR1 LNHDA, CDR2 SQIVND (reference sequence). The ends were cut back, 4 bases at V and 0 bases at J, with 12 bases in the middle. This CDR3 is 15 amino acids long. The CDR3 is CASSTVTGANYGYTF. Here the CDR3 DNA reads TGTGCCAGTAGTACTGTTACAGGAGCTAACTATGGCTACACCTTC.

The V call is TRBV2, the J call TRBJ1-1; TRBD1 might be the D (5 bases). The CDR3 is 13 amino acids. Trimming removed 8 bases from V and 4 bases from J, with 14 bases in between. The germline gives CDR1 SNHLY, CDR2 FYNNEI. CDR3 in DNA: TGTGCCAGCTGTCCAGGGATAGGCACTGAAGCTTTCTTT. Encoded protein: CASCPGIGTEAFF.

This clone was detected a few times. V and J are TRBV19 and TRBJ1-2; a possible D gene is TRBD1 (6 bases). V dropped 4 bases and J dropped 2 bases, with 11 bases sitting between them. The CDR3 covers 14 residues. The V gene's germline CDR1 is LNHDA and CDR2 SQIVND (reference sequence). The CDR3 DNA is TGTGCCAGTAGTACCCCCGGGACAAACTATGGCTACACCTTC. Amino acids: CASSTPGTNYGYTF.

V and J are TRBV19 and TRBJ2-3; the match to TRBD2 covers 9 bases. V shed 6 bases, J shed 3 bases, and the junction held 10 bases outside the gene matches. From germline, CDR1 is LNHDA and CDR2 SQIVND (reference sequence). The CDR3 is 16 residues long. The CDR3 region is CASRPIAGVFTDTQYF. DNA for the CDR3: TGTGCCAGTAGACCGATAGCGGGGGTGTTTACAGATACGCAGTATTTT.